This entry concerns a single T cell receptor beta chain. As yet, its antigen is unknown. Per germline, CDR1 SGHRS and CDR2 YFSETQ. V was trimmed by 4 bases and J by 4 bases, leaving 17 bases between them. The CDR3 runs 15 residues. The data stem from a study of shared clonotypes between healthy human individuals. Sequencing was performed with immunoSEQ multiplex PCR; in TCRdb, only in-frame clones are kept and a portion is missing. In the table there are hundreds of thousands of clones, more than 60% of which are singletons. The study's findings and limits: Though the depth was large, rarefaction showed that sorted-subset sequencing was incomplete.

The V call is TRBV5-1, the J call TRBJ2-5; tentative D call: TRBD2 (7 bases). The TCR comes from a man in his thirties or forties in good health. Material: memory CD4+ T cells sorted from blood. Subset specified: CD45RA-negative fraction. CDR3 DNA sequence: TGCGCCAGCAGCCATTTTCAGGGAGGGGGAGAGACCCAGTACTTC. It translates to CASSHFQGGGETQYF.